Below are 8 T cell receptor beta chains sequenced from a single sample in a study of regulatory T cells in long-lasting Graves disease (dated by TCRdb to the early 2020s). The time point label here, explained by the study, means: newly diagnosed GD, antithyroid drugs for less than 3 months. RNA was extracted from PBMCs in TRIzol for both TCR sequencing and RNA sequencing. Library preparation employed multiplex PCR. The run used an Illumina HiSeq 4000. CDR3 regions were amplified by Arm-PCR with iRepertoire HTBI primers to construct TCR beta libraries. TCRdb itself trimmed the public reads at Q25 with fastp, ran MiXCR and retained productive beta chains. Rows with a matching CDR3 protein are joined into one entry that keeps the most common DNA and genes. This sample lists around 250,000 distinct CDR3 sequences; roughly 18% were detected once. The top ten clonotypes cover about 14% of the sample. The sample was also reused in another study, on T cells in Graves' hyperthyroidism and ophthalmopathy.

Here the sequenced sample was peripheral blood mononuclear cells (PBMCs), taken at new diagnosis, from a patient treated with antithyroid drugs. Every receptor here comes from a woman aged 25 to 45 with Graves disease. Donor details come from another sample of the same person, matched by shared clones.

V and J are TRBV2 and TRBJ2-5; D gene unclear. V was trimmed by 4 bases and J by 2 bases, leaving 8 bases between them. The CDR3 has 13 residues. Germline CDR1 SNHLY, CDR2 FYNNEI. The DNA for the CDR3 is TGTGCCAGCAGTGGGAATTCGCAAGAGACCCAGTACTTC. It specifies CASSGNSQETQYF.

The rearrangement links TRBV27 to TRBJ2-2; a weak D match, TRBD2 (5 bases). CDR3 size: 11 residues. Germline CDR1 MNHEY, CDR2 SMNVEV (reference sequence). Trimming cost V 10 bases and J 5 bases, with 8 bases left between them. CDR3 protein: CAIGKTGELFF. In DNA, the CDR3 is TGTGCCATCGGGAAAACCGGGGAGCTGTTTTTT.

This clonotype was counted ten times or more. The rearrangement uses TRBV6-2 or TRBV6-3 and TRBJ2-1; TRBD2 is a possible D gene (6 bases). The CDR3 spans 15 residues. Germline V gene data show CDR1 as MNHEY and CDR2 as SVGEGT. Trimming shortened V by 4 bases and J by 3 bases, and 13 bases separated the two germline ends. Here the CDR3 reads CASSSAGNIYNEQFF. CDR3 coding DNA: TGTGCCAGCAGTTCTGCGGGGAATATCTACAATGAGCAGTTCTTC.

This clonotype came up many times. The chain uses TRBV6-2 or TRBV6-3 and TRBJ1-6; a possible D gene is TRBD1 (5 bases). The CDR3 contains 14 residues. Germline V lookup: CDR1 MNHEY, CDR2 SVGEGT. V was shortened by 2 bases and J by 8 bases, with 10 bases between the two germline ends. The CDR3 sequence is CASSYGGGDSPLHF. CDR3 sequence (DNA): TGTGCCAGCAGTTACGGGGGGGGGGATTCACCCCTCCACTTT.

Concerning this clonotype itself: A far larger clone is one base from this, pointing to a likely read error. The genes are TRBV28 and TRBJ1-1; unclear D gene. The germline V gene encodes CDR1 MDHEN and CDR2 SYDVKM. CDR3 size: 13 residues. For the CDR3, the DNA is TGTGCCAGCAGATTAACAGCGAACACTGAAGATTTCTTT. As protein: CASRLTANTEDFF.

This clonotype has a count of ten or more. This rearrangement joins TRBV9 to TRBJ2-5; D not certain. Germline V gene sequence: CDR1 SGDLS, CDR2 YYNGEE. The CDR3 covers 15 residues. V lost 2 bases and J lost 1, with 12 bases in between. The CDR3 DNA is TGTGCCAGCAGCGTTACTGGTCACGGCCAAGAGACCCAGTACTTC. Residues: CASSVTGHGQETQYF.

This clonotype was seen a handful of times. This rearrangement joins TRBV9 to TRBJ2-2; TRBD1 is a possible D gene (5 bases). The CDR3 contains 15 residues. Germline V lookup: CDR1 SGDLS, CDR2 YYNGEE. Trimming took off 3 bases at V and 4 bases at J, with 13 bases between the two ends. CDR3 sequence: CASSANQGVTGELFF. The CDR3 nucleotides are TGTGCCAGCAGCGCCAATCAGGGCGTCACCGGGGAGCTGTTTTTT.

This clonotype was seen only a few times. The genes are TRBV27 and TRBJ1-4, with D uncertain. The V gene lost 6 bases and the J gene lost 0 bases, with 8 bases spanning the gap. This CDR3 spans 14 amino acids. Germline CDR1 MNHEY, CDR2 SMNVEV (reference sequence). The CDR3 DNA is TGTGCCAGCAGCTCCAGTGCAACTAATGAAAAACTGTTTTTT. Translating gives CASSSSATNEKLFF.